These T cell receptor beta chains were read from a single sample in a study of regulatory dendritic cells for organ transplantation. Assay: immunoSEQ multiplex PCR; the TCRdb copy retains only in-frame clones and omits some. The data show about 28,000 clones, about four fifths seen once. The sample taken for sequencing was naive CD4+ T cells from blood. These receptors all stem from a human donor in good health. Each CDR3 is given with its conserved first and last residue. Each record gives: J gene, V gene, CDR3 protein.

TRBJ2-3 TRBV27 CASSLQGSDTQYF
TRBJ2-6 TRBV2 CASRDRVSGANVLTF
TRBJ2-2 TRBV5-4 CASSLVTRDGELFF
TRBJ1-2 TRBV4-3 CASSQGRPGQGAYGYTF
TRBJ1-4 TRBV4-1 CASSQGGEREKLFF
TRBJ2-3 TRBV19 CASSPRQGATDTQYF
TRBJ2-3 TRBV5-1 CASSRSGGSADTQYF
TRBJ2-1 TRBV5-6 CASSFSPGQGVSEQFF
TRBJ1-5 TRBV6-1 CASRSGTGPLPQHF
TRBJ2-3 TRBV5-6 CASSLASVAGGLGVDTQYF
TRBJ2-1 TRBV7-8 CASRFDRDNEQFF
TRBJ1-4 TRBV18 CASSRTGDEKLFF
TRBJ2-3 TRBV4-1 CASSQERSGGGTDTQYF
TRBJ2-2 TRBV11-2 CASSLTTPTNTGELFF
TRBJ2-1 TRBV5-1 CASTSTTGANNEQFF
TRBJ1-3 TRBV10-1 CASTTTPGNTIYF
TRBJ1-5 TRBV10-3 CAISDQGLSNQPQHF
TRBJ2-1 TRBV6-1 CASSEGQGLHNEQFF
TRBJ2-1 TRBV5-4 CASSVTSGGNNEQFF
TRBJ1-1 TRBV5-1 CASSVQGVNTEAFF
TRBJ2-3 TRBV13 CASSLPTSGGQDTQYF
TRBJ2-1 TRBV6-1 CASSETSRDRGDEQFF